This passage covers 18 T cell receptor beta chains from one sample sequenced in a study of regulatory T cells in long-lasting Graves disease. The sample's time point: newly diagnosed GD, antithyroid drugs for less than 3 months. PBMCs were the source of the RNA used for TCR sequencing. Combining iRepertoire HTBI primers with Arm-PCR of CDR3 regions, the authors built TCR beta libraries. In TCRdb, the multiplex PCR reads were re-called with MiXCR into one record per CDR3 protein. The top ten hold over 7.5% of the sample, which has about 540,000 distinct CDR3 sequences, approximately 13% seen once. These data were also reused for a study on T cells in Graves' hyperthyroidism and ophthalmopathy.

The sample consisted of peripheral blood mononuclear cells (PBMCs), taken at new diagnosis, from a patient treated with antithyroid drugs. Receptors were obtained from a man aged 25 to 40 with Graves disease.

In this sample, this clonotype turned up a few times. The chain's CDR3 is CASRPSGLAGGGEQFF. DNA for the CDR3: TGTGCCAGCAGACCTTCGGGACTAGCGGGAGGAGGTGAGCAGTTCTTC. This chain connects TRBV6-1 to TRBJ2-1; 15 nucleotides align to TRBD2. Germline V gene sequence: CDR1 MNHNS, CDR2 SASEGT. V lost 6 bases, J lost 9 bases, and 9 bases stayed unmatched. CDR3 length: 16 amino acids.

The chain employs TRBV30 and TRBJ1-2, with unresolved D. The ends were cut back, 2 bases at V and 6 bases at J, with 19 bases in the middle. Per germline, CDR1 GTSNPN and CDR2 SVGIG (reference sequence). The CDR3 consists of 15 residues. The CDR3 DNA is TGTGCCTGGAGTAAAATGGTAGCGGTAGGAGATGGCTACACCTTC. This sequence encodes CAWSKMVAVGDGYTF.

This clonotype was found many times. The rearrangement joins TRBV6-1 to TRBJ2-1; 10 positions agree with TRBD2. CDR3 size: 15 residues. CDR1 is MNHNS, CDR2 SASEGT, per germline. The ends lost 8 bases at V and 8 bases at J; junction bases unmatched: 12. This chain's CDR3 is CASRKREGLIHEQFF. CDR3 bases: TGTGCCAGCCGAAAGCGGGAGGGCCTTATCCATGAGCAGTTCTTC.

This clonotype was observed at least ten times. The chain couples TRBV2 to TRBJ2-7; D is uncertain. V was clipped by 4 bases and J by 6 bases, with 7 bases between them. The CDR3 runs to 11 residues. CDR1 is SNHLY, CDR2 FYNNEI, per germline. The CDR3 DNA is TGTGCCAGCAGTGTTAAAAGCGAGCAGTACTTC. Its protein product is CASSVKSEQYF.

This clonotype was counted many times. The DNA for the CDR3 is TGCGCCAGCAGCTTGGCCGGGGGTAGCGTTTTACCAGATACGCAGTATTTT. Its translation is CASSLAGGSVLPDTQYF. The chain recombines TRBV5-1 with TRBJ2-3, with D possibly being TRBD2 (6 bases). The germline V gene has CDR1 SGHRS and CDR2 YFSETQ. CDR3 size: 17 residues. V was cut by 0 bases and J by 4 bases, with 18 bases left in between. The variable domain in full, with the rest retrieved from reference TRBV5-1 and TRBJ2-3, is KAGVTQTPRYLIKTRGQQVTLSCSPISGHRSVSWYQQTPGQGLQFLFEYFSETQRNKGNFPGRFSGRQFSNSRSEMNVSTLELGDSALYLCASSLAGGSVLPDTQYFGPGTRLTVL.

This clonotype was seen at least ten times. The CDR3 coding sequence is TGCAGCGTGCCCGTGTGGGGAGGCACAGATACGCAGTATTTT. Translation gives CSVPVWGGTDTQYF. The rearrangement links TRBV29-1 to TRBJ2-3; possibly TRBD2 for D (5 bases). With 6 bases removed from V and 1 base from J, the gap between germline ends came to 14 bases. This CDR3 region has 14 residues. Germline V gives CDR1 SQVTM, CDR2 ANQGSEA.

CDR3 nucleotides: TGTGCCAGCAGTTATTCGCCTAGATCTGGACCCGTTACTCGAGCTTTCTTT. It codes for CASSYSPRSGPVTRAFF. This rearrangement joins TRBV6-2 or TRBV6-3 to TRBJ1-1; the D is unclear. The ends were cut back, 3 bases at V and 10 bases at J, with 27 bases in the middle. Germline loops: CDR1 MNHEY, CDR2 SVGEGT. The CDR3 sequence is 17 residues long.

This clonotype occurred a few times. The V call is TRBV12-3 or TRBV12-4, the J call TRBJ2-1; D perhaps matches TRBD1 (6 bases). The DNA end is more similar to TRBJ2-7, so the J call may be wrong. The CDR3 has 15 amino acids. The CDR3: CASWGLDWRSYEQYF. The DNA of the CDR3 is TGTGCCAGCTGGGGGCTCGACTGGCGGAGCTACGAGCAGTACTTC.

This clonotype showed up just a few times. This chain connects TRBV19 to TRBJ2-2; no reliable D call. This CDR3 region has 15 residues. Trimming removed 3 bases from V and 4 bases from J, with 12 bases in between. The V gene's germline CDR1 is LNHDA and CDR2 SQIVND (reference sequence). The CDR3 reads CASSIGLFGTGELFF. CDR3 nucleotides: TGTGCCAGTAGTATTGGGTTATTCGGCACCGGGGAGCTGTTTTTT.

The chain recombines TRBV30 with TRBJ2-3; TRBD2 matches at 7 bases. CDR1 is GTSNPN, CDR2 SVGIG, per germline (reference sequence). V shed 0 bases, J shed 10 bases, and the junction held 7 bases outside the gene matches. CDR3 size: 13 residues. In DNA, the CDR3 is TGTGCCTGGAGTGTACTGGCGGGAGAGGCGCAGTATTTT. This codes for CAWSVLAGEAQYF. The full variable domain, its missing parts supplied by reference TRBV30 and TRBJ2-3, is SQTIHQWPATLVQPVGSPLSLECTVEGTSNPNLYWYRQAAGRGLQLLFYSVGIGQISSEVPQNLSASRPQDRQFILSSKKLLLSDSGFYLCAWSVLAGEAQYFGPGTRLTVL.

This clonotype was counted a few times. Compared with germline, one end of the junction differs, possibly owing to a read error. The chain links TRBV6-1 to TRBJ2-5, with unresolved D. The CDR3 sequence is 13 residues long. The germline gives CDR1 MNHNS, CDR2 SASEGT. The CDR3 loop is CASSLESQGTQYF. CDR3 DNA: TGTGCCAGCAGCCTTGAGTCCCAAGGGACCCAGTACTTC.

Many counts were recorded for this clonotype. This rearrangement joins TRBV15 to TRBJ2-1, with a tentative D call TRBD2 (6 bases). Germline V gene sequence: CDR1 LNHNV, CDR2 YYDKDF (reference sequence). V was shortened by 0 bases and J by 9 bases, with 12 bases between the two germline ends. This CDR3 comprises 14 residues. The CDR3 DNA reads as TGTGCCACCAGCAGAGATATATCCGGGAGTGAGCAGTTCTTC. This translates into CATSRDISGSEQFF.

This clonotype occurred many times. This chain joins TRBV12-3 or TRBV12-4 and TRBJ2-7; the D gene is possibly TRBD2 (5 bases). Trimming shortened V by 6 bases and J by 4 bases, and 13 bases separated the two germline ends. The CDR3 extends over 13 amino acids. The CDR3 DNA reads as TGTGCCAGCAGCTCCGGTAGGACTTACGAGCAGTACTTC. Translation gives CASSSGRTYEQYF.

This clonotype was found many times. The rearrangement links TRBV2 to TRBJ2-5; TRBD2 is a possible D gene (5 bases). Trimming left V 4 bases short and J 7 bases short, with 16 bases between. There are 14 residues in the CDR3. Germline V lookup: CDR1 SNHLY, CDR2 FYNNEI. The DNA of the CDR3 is TGTGCCAGCAGTGCTGCGGCGGGTAGTGGGACCCAGTACTTC. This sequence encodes CASSAAAGSGTQYF.

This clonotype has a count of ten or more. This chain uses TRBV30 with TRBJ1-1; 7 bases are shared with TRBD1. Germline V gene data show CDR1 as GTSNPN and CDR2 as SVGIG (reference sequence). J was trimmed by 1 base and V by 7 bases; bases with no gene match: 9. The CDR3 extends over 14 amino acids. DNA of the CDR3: TGTGCCTCATTCTACAGGGGACAGAACACTGAAGCTTTCTTT. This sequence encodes CASFYRGQNTEAFF. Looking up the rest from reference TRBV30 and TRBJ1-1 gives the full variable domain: SQTIHQWPATLVQPVGSPLSLECTVEGTSNPNLYWYRQAAGRGLQLLFYSVGIGQISSEVPQNLSASRPQDRQFILSSKKLLLSDSGFYLCASFYRGQNTEAFFGQGTRLTVV.

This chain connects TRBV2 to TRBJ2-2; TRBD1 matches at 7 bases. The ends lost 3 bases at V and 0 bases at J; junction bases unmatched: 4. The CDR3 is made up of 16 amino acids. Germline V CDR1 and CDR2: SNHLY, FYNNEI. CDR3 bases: TGTGCCAGCAGTGAGGTTACAGGGGCGAACACCGGGGAGCTGTTTTTT. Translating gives CASSEVTGANTGELFF. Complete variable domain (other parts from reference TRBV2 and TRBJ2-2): EPEVTQTPSHQVTQMGQEVILRCVPISNHLYFYWYRQILGQKVEFLVSFYNNEISEKSEIFDDQFSVERPDGSNFTLKIRSTKLEDSAMYFCASSEVTGANTGELFFGEGSRLTVL.

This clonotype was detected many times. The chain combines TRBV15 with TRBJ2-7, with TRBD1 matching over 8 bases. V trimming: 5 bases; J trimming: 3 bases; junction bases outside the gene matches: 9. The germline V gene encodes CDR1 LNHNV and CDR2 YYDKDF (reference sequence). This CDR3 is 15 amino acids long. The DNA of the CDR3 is TGTGCCACCAGCGGGACGGGGACAGGACTCTACGAGCAGTACTTC. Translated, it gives CATSGTGTGLYEQYF.

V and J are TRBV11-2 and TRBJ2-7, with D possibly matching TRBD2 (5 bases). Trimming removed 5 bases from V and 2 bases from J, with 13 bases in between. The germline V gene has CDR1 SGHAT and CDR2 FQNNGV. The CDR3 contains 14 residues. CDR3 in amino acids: CASSAGLKAYEQYF. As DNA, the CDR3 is TGTGCCAGCAGCGCTGGACTTAAGGCCTACGAGCAGTACTTC.